This entry features one T cell receptor (beta chain) sequence. Its antigen is still unknown. The source of the sample is a study of T-cell reconstitution after alpha-beta-depleted transplantation in children. Findings and limits, study-wide: Roughly two months post-transplant, alpha-beta T cells reportedly originated from several hundred graft clones that had expanded.

There are 11 residues in the CDR3. Germline V gives CDR1 DFQATT, CDR2 SNEGSKA (reference sequence). The V gene lost 6 bases and the J gene lost 5 bases, with 9 bases spanning the gap. Library preparation (for TCRbeta) was performed with unique molecular identifiers. One entry per CDR3 protein results from TCRdb running MiXCR on the PCR reads. The data show hundreds of thousands of distinct CDR3 sequences, with about 25% seen just once and about 2.8% held by the top ten. Specimen: PBMCs, collected before TCRalphabeta/CD19-depleted stem cell transplant. This receptor was identified in a girl aged 2 to 10 with Fanconi anemia, due to receive a stem cell transplant. The rearrangement joins TRBV20-1 to TRBJ2-3; D gene uncertain. The CDR3 region is CSAKIEDTQYF. The DNA of the CDR3 is TGCAGTGCAAAAATTGAAGATACGCAGTATTTT.